The clone carrying this T cell receptor (beta chain) has only one observation. The antigen is undetermined. With 60 Vbeta and 13 Jbeta primers, the PCR was carried out. The assay was immunoSEQ multiplex PCR, and TCRdb's table has in-frame clones only and misses some. Here the sample spans about 160,000 clones, 75% being singletons. These data belong to a study of cytomegalovirus exposure and HLA in healthy donors. Study-level points and caveats: Upon later analysis, TCR association rates were observed to vary by HLA locus, being highest for DRB1 and lowest for HLA-C.

V was clipped by 2 bases and J by 6 bases, with 14 bases between them. The germline V gene encodes CDR1 SGHVS and CDR2 FQNEAQ. CDR3 length: 15 residues. J is TRBJ1-5 and V is TRBV7-8, with D possibly being TRBD1 (5 bases). Input material: PBMCs. The origin of this receptor is a woman in her 50s in good health and CMV-seropositive. This chain's CDR3 is CASSLKGQGPQPQHF. Written as DNA, the CDR3 is TGTGCCAGCAGCTTAAAGGGTCAGGGTCCTCAGCCCCAGCATTTT. The whole variable domain, remainder taken from reference TRBV7-8 and TRBJ1-5, is GAGVSQSPRYKVAKRGQDVALRCDPISGHVSLFWYQQALGQGPEFLTYFQNEAQLDKSGLPSDRFFAERPEGSVSTLKIQRTQQEDSAVYLCASSLKGQGPQPQHFGDGTRLSIL.